This paragraph covers one TCR beta chain sequence. Production of TCR beta cDNA used around 500 ng total RNA together with a constant-region primer. ARM-PCR, slightly modified, supplied the TCR beta libraries through three nested multiplex PCR rounds. The first two PCR rounds used TRBV1-TRBV30 primers with a Cbeta primer, approximately 10 cycles each. TCRdb used MiXCR to reprocess the multiplex PCR reads, holding one entry per CDR3 protein. The sample has 55,000 to 65,000 distinct CDR3 sequences; over 65% are singletons. The CDR3 sequence is 16 residues long. The germline gives CDR1 SGHVS, CDR2 FQNEAQ. Trimming pared 6 bases from V and 2 bases from J, leaving 16 bases between. For each extraction, RNA and DNA were obtained together from 20-30 mg of unsorted bulk tissue. Patients diagnosed with primary liver carcinoma received treatment through surgical resection. The record originates from a study of tumor-infiltrating lymphocytes in primary liver carcinoma.

Sequenced material: liver tumor tissue from sampling region 2. The subset is: tumor region T2, inferior pole. V gene TRBV7-8 combines with J gene TRBJ2-2; no reliable D call. The TCR was taken from a middle-aged man with primary liver carcinoma and hepatitis B virus infection. Here the CDR3 DNA reads TGTGCCAGCAGTCATCTAGATGTTCCCAACACCGGGGAGCTGTTTTTT. Translating gives CASSHLDVPNTGELFF. Full variable domain (missing parts from reference TRBV7-8 and TRBJ2-2): GAGVSQSPRYKVAKRGQDVALRCDPISGHVSLFWYQQALGQGPEFLTYFQNEAQLDKSGLPSDRFFAERPEGSVSTLKIQRTQQEDSAVYLCASSHLDVPNTGELFFGEGSRLTVL.